A single sample gave rise to the 29 T cell receptor beta chains below, sequenced in a study of cytomegalovirus exposure and HLA in healthy donors. PCR involved 60 Vbeta and 13 Jbeta primers. Only in-frame clones appear in the TCRdb table, and some are missing; sequencing was by immunoSEQ multiplex PCR. The table has under 150,000 clones, approximately 83% seen once. Sequencing was done on a sample of PBMCs. The receptor set was obtained from a woman under 30 in good health and CMV-seronegative.

The chain employs TRBV4-2 and TRBJ1-4, with D possibly being TRBD1 (5 bases). Between the trimmed V and J ends, which lost 0 bases and 7 bases, there was a span of 9 bases. The CDR3 is 14 residues long. Germline V gene data show CDR1 as LGHNA and CDR2 as YNFKEQ. CDR3 bases: TGTGCCAGCAGCCAAGAGATAAGGGGTGAAAAACTGTTTTTT. It specifies CASSQEIRGEKLFF.

The sample holds a few counts of this clone. The chain couples TRBV7-9 to TRBJ1-4; 7 bases align to TRBD1. The germline V gene has CDR1 SEHNR and CDR2 FQNEAQ (reference sequence). This CDR3 has 14 amino acids. J gave up 4 bases and V 4 bases, and 3 bases lay outside the gene matches. The CDR3 sequence: CASSWGQNNEKLFF. The CDR3 DNA is TGTGCCAGCAGCTGGGGACAGAATAATGAAAAACTGTTTTTT.

This chain links TRBV6-8 with TRBJ1-1; TRBD1 might be the D (5 bases). The V end was cut by 5 bases, the J end by 3 bases, with 16 bases between. The CDR3 is made up of 15 amino acids. Germline CDR1 MNHGY, CDR2 SAAAGT. The CDR3 here is CASSNCSGLDTEAFF. The CDR3 DNA reads as TGTGCCAGCAGTAATTGTTCAGGGTTGGACACTGAAGCTTTCTTT.

The chain has TRBV19 and TRBJ2-2; D gene ambiguous. V lost 10 bases and J 7 bases, leaving 13 bases between the germline ends. The CDR3 covers 12 residues. CDR1 and CDR2 from the germline V gene are LNHDA and SQIVND (reference sequence). CDR3 nucleotide sequence: TGTGCCACCCAAGAGATTTACGGGGAGCTGTTTTTT. Amino acids: CATQEIYGELFF.

The chain is built from TRBV19 and TRBJ2-2, with 12 bases matching TRBD2. Trimming removed 8 bases from V and 10 bases from J; junction bases left unmatched: 14. CDR1 and CDR2 from the germline V gene are LNHDA and SQIVND (reference sequence). The CDR3 consists of 16 residues. The CDR3 loop is CASDTPSGGGREELFF. The CDR3 DNA sequence: TGTGCCAGTGATACCCCTAGCGGGGGGGGACGAGAGGAGCTGTTTTTT. Full variable domain (outside the CDR3, taken from reference TRBV19 and TRBJ2-2): DGGITQSPKYLFRKEGQNVTLSCEQNLNHDAMYWYRQDPGQGLRLIYYSQIVNDFQKGDIAEGYSVSREKKESFPLTVTSAQKNPTAFYLCASDTPSGGGREELFFGEGSRLTVL.

V usage is TRBV7-6 and J usage is TRBJ1-5, with unresolved D. CDR1 is SGHVS, CDR2 FNYEAQ, per germline. The length of the CDR3 is 12 residues. The V end was cut by 4 bases, the J end by 8 bases, with 9 bases between. CDR3 nucleotide sequence: TGTGCCAGCAGCTCCCCGTTTGAGCCCCAGCATTTT. This translates into CASSSPFEPQHF.

V and J are TRBV9 and TRBJ1-6; possibly TRBD1 for D (5 bases). CDR1 and CDR2 (germline): SGDLS, YYNGEE. The CDR3 is 16 amino acids. Trimming stripped 1 base from V and 2 bases from J, with 10 bases between. The CDR3 loop reads CASSVSQGTYNSPLHF. The CDR3 DNA follows: TGTGCCAGCAGCGTAAGTCAGGGTACCTATAATTCACCCCTCCACTTT.

Comment on this clone: This CDR3 is also generated by other DNA sequences in the sample. The gene calls are TRBV7-2 and TRBJ1-1, with 7 bases matching TRBD1. The CDR3 has 15 residues. Germline values: CDR1 SGHTA, CDR2 FQGNSA. J was trimmed by 1 base and V by 7 bases; bases with no gene match: 9. The CDR3 DNA sequence: TGTGCCAGCAAGAAAGACAGGGTCCCGAACACTGAAGCTTTCTTT. This codes for CASKKDRVPNTEAFF.

The V and J genes are TRBV6-1 and TRBJ1-3; D is undetermined. The CDR3 consists of 17 residues. Per germline, CDR1 MNHNS and CDR2 SASEGT. V lost 4 bases, J lost 0 bases, and 16 bases lay in between. DNA for the CDR3: TGTGCCAGCAGTGGGTCGAGACACTTACCCTCTGGAAACACCATATATTTT. This gives the protein CASSGSRHLPSGNTIYF.

This chain uses TRBV7-9 with TRBJ1-1; TRBD1 matches 12 bases. CDR3 length: 17 residues. Germline lookup yields CDR1 SEHNR and CDR2 FQNEAQ (reference sequence). With V trimmed by 5 bases and J by 7 bases, 14 bases remained unmatched. The CDR3, as DNA: TGTGCCAGCAGCCGAGCGGACTTCCGGGACAGGGGGCATGAAGCTTTCTTT. It codes for CASSRADFRDRGHEAFF.

This clone was counted between two and nine times. V gene TRBV5-6 combines with J gene TRBJ2-7; D is perhaps TRBD2 (7 bases). The V gene lost 4 bases and the J gene lost 6 bases, with 17 bases spanning the gap. Germline lookup yields CDR1 SGHDT and CDR2 YYEEEE. The CDR3 contains 14 residues. Written as DNA, the CDR3 is TGTGCCAGCAGCCCCGTCCAGCGGGACACCGAGCAGTACTTC. It specifies CASSPVQRDTEQYF.

V and J are TRBV28 and TRBJ1-1; the match to TRBD1 covers 7 bases. With V trimmed by 5 bases and J by 2 bases, 5 bases remained unmatched. The CDR3 has 14 amino acids. The germline CDR1 and CDR2 sequences are MDHEN and SYDVKM. CDR3 amino acids: CASSNGQDNTEAFF. The CDR3 nucleotides are TGTGCCAGCAGTAATGGACAGGACAACACTGAAGCTTTCTTT.

This clone was counted a single time. The chain uses TRBV28 and TRBJ1-3; 7 nucleotides line up with TRBD1. The trim removed 5 bases at V and 0 bases at J, leaving 7 bases unmatched. CDR1 is MDHEN, CDR2 SYDVKM, per germline. The CDR3 covers 16 residues. The CDR3 is CASSPADRASGNTIYF. For the CDR3, the DNA is TGTGCCAGCAGTCCCGCTGACAGGGCCTCTGGAAACACCATATATTTT.

V usage is TRBV6-5 and J usage is TRBJ1-1; D gene ambiguous. Germline lookup yields CDR1 MNHEY and CDR2 SVGAGI. The CDR3 is 14 residues long. Trimming removed 2 bases at V and 1 base at J, with 8 bases between. The CDR3 coding sequence is TGTGCCAGCAGTTACATGACGGGGAACACTGAAGCTTTCTTT. The encoded protein is CASSYMTGNTEAFF.

The chain employs TRBV5-1 and TRBJ2-1, with unresolved D. Germline CDR1 reads SGHRS; CDR2 reads YFSETQ. V was trimmed by 4 bases and J by 6 bases, leaving 14 bases between them. CDR3 length equals 14 residues. CDR3 in amino acids: CASSAFGDSNEQFF. The CDR3 DNA follows: TGCGCCAGCAGCGCGTTTGGAGATTCCAATGAGCAGTTCTTC.

The chain is built from TRBV7-8 and TRBJ2-2; D is perhaps TRBD1 (5 bases). The CDR3 contains 15 residues. The V gene lost 5 bases and the J gene lost 0 bases, with 10 bases spanning the gap. Germline values: CDR1 SGHVS, CDR2 FQNEAQ. The CDR3 spells CASSPKGANTGELFF. The CDR3 region has the DNA TGTGCCAGCAGCCCTAAAGGGGCGAACACCGGGGAGCTGTTTTTT.

In its sample, this clone was seen once. The chain carries TRBV29-1 and TRBJ2-1; 9 bases line up with TRBD2. Germline V CDR1 and CDR2: SQVTM, ANQGSEA. CDR3 length equals 16 residues. V trimming: 4 bases; J trimming: 8 bases; junction bases outside the gene matches: 15. The CDR3 sequence: CSVVEAGGSRHDEQFF. CDR3 in DNA: TGCAGCGTTGTTGAAGCGGGAGGAAGTCGGCACGATGAGCAGTTCTTC.

This clone was counted a few times. This chain uses TRBV5-8 with TRBJ2-3; 13 bases are a match to TRBD2. The germline CDR1 and CDR2 sequences are SGHTS and YDEGEE. J lost 5 bases, V lost 0 bases, and 0 bases had no gene match. The CDR3 is 15 amino acids. The CDR3 protein is CASSLGLAGGDTQYF. Written as DNA, the CDR3 is TGTGCCAGCAGCTTGGGACTAGCGGGGGGAGATACGCAGTATTTT.

V usage is TRBV18 and J usage is TRBJ1-6, with D tentatively TRBD1 (5 bases). The CDR3 is 14 residues long. The V end lost 5 bases, the J end lost 2 bases, and 7 bases lay between the germline ends. Germline V gives CDR1 KGHSH, CDR2 LQKENI. The CDR3 DNA reads TGTGCCAGCTCATCAGGGACCTATAATTCACCCCTCCACTTT. Translation: CASSSGTYNSPLHF. The full variable domain, completed using reference TRBV18 and TRBJ1-6, is NAGVMQNPRHLVRRRGQEARLRCSPMKGHSHVYWYRQLPEEGLKFMVYLQKENIIDESGMPKERFSAEFPKEGPSILRIQQVVRGDSAAYFCASSSGTYNSPLHFGNGTRLTVT.

V and J are TRBV10-2 and TRBJ1-2; unclear D gene. The CDR3 loop spans 15 amino acids. Per germline, CDR1 WSHSY and CDR2 SAAADI. The ends were cut back, 0 bases at V and 8 bases at J, with 16 bases in the middle. The CDR3 coding sequence is TGCGCCAGCAGTGAGTCGACTCCGGGTGCGTACGGCTACACCTTC. Amino acid sequence: CASSESTPGAYGYTF.

The chain joins TRBV19 to TRBJ2-2, with 8 positions matching TRBD1. CDR1 LNHDA and CDR2 SQIVND come from the germline V gene (reference sequence). CDR3 size: 14 residues. Trimming removed 2 bases from V and 5 bases from J; junction bases left unmatched: 1. In DNA, the CDR3 is TGTGCCAGTAGTATACAGGGGGCAACCGGGGAGCTGTTTTTT. Its translation: CASSIQGATGELFF.

This chain uses TRBV7-2 with TRBJ1-5; 8 bases align to TRBD1. CDR3 length: 14 residues. V dropped 6 bases and J dropped 6; count of bases not matched to a gene: 7. Germline V gives CDR1 SGHTA, CDR2 FQGNSA. The CDR3 is CASRQGASSQPQHF. The CDR3 DNA sequence: TGTGCCAGCAGGCAGGGGGCATCGAGTCAGCCCCAGCATTTT.

The table lists this clone with a count of one. This rearrangement joins TRBV2 to TRBJ1-2; a weak D match, TRBD1 (6 bases). Germline V gene sequence: CDR1 SNHLY, CDR2 FYNNEI. The CDR3 extends over 14 amino acids. V was pared by 5 bases and J by 8 bases, with 18 bases between. The CDR3 region is CASSPGTRGVGYTF. CDR3 nucleotide sequence: TGTGCCAGCAGTCCCGGGACACGGGGAGTGGGCTACACCTTC. Variable domain in full (rest from reference TRBV2 and TRBJ1-2): EPEVTQTPSHQVTQMGQEVILRCVPISNHLYFYWYRQILGQKVEFLVSFYNNEISEKSEIFDDQFSVERPDGSNFTLKIRSTKLEDSAMYFCASSPGTRGVGYTFGSGTRLTVV.

The rearrangement links TRBV7-2 to TRBJ2-7, with D possibly being TRBD2 (6 bases). The V gene's germline CDR1 is SGHTA and CDR2 FQGNSA. Trimming took off 6 bases at V and 0 bases at J, with 18 bases between the two ends. The CDR3 sequence is 16 residues long. The CDR3, as DNA: TGTGCCAGCAGTAAAGCGGGCGCACTGAGCTCCTACGAGCAGTACTTC. Protein: CASSKAGALSSYEQYF. The full variable domain, in which reference TRBV7-2 and TRBJ2-7 provide the parts outside the CDR3, is GAGVSQSPSNKVTEKGKDVELRCDPISGHTALYWYRQSLGQGLEFLIYFQGNSAPDKSGLPSDRFSAERTGGSVSTLTIQRTQQEDSAVYLCASSKAGALSSYEQYFGPGTRLTVT.

This clone was seen a single time. V and J are TRBV7-9 and TRBJ2-1, with TRBD1 matching over 7 bases. V dropped 5 bases and J dropped 5; count of bases not matched to a gene: 6. There are 14 residues in the CDR3. Germline CDR1 and CDR2: SEHNR and FQNEAQ (reference sequence). The DNA for the CDR3 is TGTGCCAGCAGCACTCGGACAGGACACAATGAGCAGTTCTTC. It specifies CASSTRTGHNEQFF. Drawing the rest from reference TRBV7-9 and TRBJ2-1, the complete variable domain is DTGVSQNPRHKITKRGQNVTFRCDPISEHNRLYWYRQTLGQGPEFLTYFQNEAQLEKSRLLSDRFSAERPKGSFSTLEIQRTEQGDSAMYLCASSTRTGHNEQFFGPGTRLTVL.

This clone was found once. The chain has TRBV12-5 and TRBJ2-7; 9 bases map to TRBD1. Looked up from germline, CDR1 is LGHNT and CDR2 is FRNRAP. The length of the CDR3 is 12 residues. Germline trimming cut 1 base from V and 10 bases from J; bases unmatched to any gene: 2. CDR3 sequence (DNA): TGTGCTAGTGGTTTGGGGACAGGGGTACAGTACTTC. It codes for CASGLGTGVQYF.

The chain has TRBV18 and TRBJ2-1; TRBD2 agrees at 9 bases. V gave up 1 base and J gave up 6 bases; unmatched junction bases: 4. The CDR3 is 15 residues long. Germline V gene data show CDR1 as KGHSH and CDR2 as LQKENI. CDR3 loop: CASSPRQTSGNEQFF. The DNA for the CDR3 is TGTGCCAGCTCACCACGTCAGACTAGCGGCAATGAGCAGTTCTTC. The complete variable domain, with remaining parts taken from reference TRBV18 and TRBJ2-1, reads NAGVMQNPRHLVRRRGQEARLRCSPMKGHSHVYWYRQLPEEGLKFMVYLQKENIIDESGMPKERFSAEFPKEGPSILRIQQVVRGDSAAYFCASSPRQTSGNEQFFGPGTRLTVL.

This clone appeared a single time. This chain's CDR3 is CASSYHPGQSYEQYV. CDR3 DNA sequence: TGTGCCAGCAGTTACCATCCGGGACAGAGTTACGAGCAGTACGTC. This chain joins TRBV6-6 and TRBJ2-7; 7 nucleotides line up with TRBD1. Trimming removed 2 bases from V and 4 bases from J; junction bases left unmatched: 8. This CDR3 contains 15 residues. The V gene's germline CDR1 is MNHNY and CDR2 SVGAGI (reference sequence).

The J gene is TRBJ1-1, the V gene TRBV15, with D unclear. Germline-derived CDR1 and CDR2 are LNHNV and YYDKDF (reference sequence). V lost 0 bases and J lost 2, with 16 bases in between. The CDR3 consists of 17 residues. The CDR3, as DNA: TGTGCCACCAGCAGAGAGAGAGCGGCAGGCCTTAACACTGAAGCTTTCTTT. It codes for CATSRERAAGLNTEAFF.